The 17 T cell receptor beta chains below were found in one sample sequenced in a study of blood T cell repertoires in COVID-19. Generated by immunoSEQ multiplex PCR, the TCRdb table keeps only in-frame clones and is missing some. The repertoire holds around 150,000 clones, with around 92% as singletons. The sequenced sample consisted of peripheral blood. These receptors were taken from a man aged 60 to 75 with acute or convalescent COVID-19.

The chain employs TRBV5-1 and TRBJ1-1, with 8 bases fitting TRBD1. The junction had 19 bases not matched to a gene; V was cut back by 2 bases and J by 4 bases. Germline V gene lookup returns CDR1 SGHRS and CDR2 YFSETQ. CDR3 size: 19 residues. The CDR3 DNA reads as TGCGCCAGCAGCTTCACCTACGGGCAGGGGGCGGTCAGTAGCACTGAAGCTTTCTTT. Encoded protein: CASSFTYGQGAVSSTEAFF. The whole variable domain, filled in from reference TRBV5-1 and TRBJ1-1, reads KAGVTQTPRYLIKTRGQQVTLSCSPISGHRSVSWYQQTPGQGLQFLFEYFSETQRNKGNFPGRFSGRQFSNSRSEMNVSTLELGDSALYLCASSFTYGQGAVSSTEAFFGQGTRLTVV.

The rearrangement joins TRBV5-1 to TRBJ1-6, with 8 nucleotides matching TRBD1. The germline CDR1 and CDR2 sequences are SGHRS and YFSETQ. The CDR3 covers 14 residues. Germline trimming cut 4 bases from V and 9 bases from J; bases unmatched to any gene: 6. CDR3 coding DNA: TGCGCCAGCAGCCCAGGGGGCTGGCGTTCACCCCTCCACTTT. Protein product: CASSPGGWRSPLHF.

This chain uses TRBV27 with TRBJ2-1; tentatively, D is TRBD1 (5 bases). The CDR3 runs 12 residues. Germline assignment: CDR1 MNHEY and CDR2 SMNVEV (reference sequence). Trimming pared 6 bases from V and 5 bases from J, leaving 8 bases between. The CDR3 sequence is CASRYRNNEQFF. The DNA for the CDR3 is TGTGCCAGCAGGTACAGGAACAATGAGCAGTTCTTC.

The chain carries TRBV3-1 (or the pseudogene TRBV3-2) and TRBJ2-2; possible D gene TRBD1, 5 bases. The CDR3 contains 13 residues. Trimming shortened V by 4 bases and J by 5 bases, and 8 bases separated the two germline ends. Germline V gene data show CDR1 as LGHDT and CDR2 as YNNKEL (reference sequence). CDR3 sequence: CASSPRVTGELFF. The CDR3 DNA is TGTGCCAGCAGCCCCAGGGTTACCGGGGAGCTGTTTTTT.

This clone was seen once. V and J are TRBV7-6 and TRBJ1-6, with TRBD1 identical over 8 bases. CDR3 length: 15 amino acids. V was clipped by 5 bases and J by 3 bases; unmatched bases: 3. Germline lookup yields CDR1 SGHVS and CDR2 FNYEAQ. The CDR3 loop is CASSPGTGYNSPLHF. The DNA for the CDR3 is TGTGCCAGCAGCCCCGGGACAGGCTATAATTCACCCCTCCACTTT. Full variable domain (remainder filled in from reference TRBV7-6 and TRBJ1-6): GAGVSQSPRYKVTKRGQDVALRCDPISGHVSLYWYRQALGQGPEFLTYFNYEAQQDKSGLPNDRFSAERPEGSISTLTIQRTEQRDSAMYRCASSPGTGYNSPLHFGNGTRLTVT.

The CDR3 DNA sequence: TGTGCCAGTAGTATAGGGGACAGATTCAATCAGCCCCAGCATTTT. It is translated as CASSIGDRFNQPQHF. The chain is built from TRBV19 and TRBJ1-5, with TRBD1 matching over 7 bases. V shed 1 base and J 3 bases; nucleotides not matched to a gene: 3. The CDR3 has 15 amino acids. Germline CDR1 and CDR2: LNHDA and SQIVND (reference sequence).

The chain carries TRBV4-2 and TRBJ2-7, with TRBD1 identical over 10 bases. Germline assignment: CDR1 LGHNA and CDR2 YNFKEQ. The CDR3 runs to 15 residues. Germline trimming cut 2 bases from V and 5 bases from J; bases unmatched to any gene: 6. CDR3 nucleotides: TGTGCCAGCAGCCAATACGACAGGGGGCAGGACGAGCAGTACTTC. It is translated as CASSQYDRGQDEQYF.

The gene calls are TRBV4-1 and TRBJ2-7; 7 bases fit TRBD1. This CDR3 contains 15 residues. Germline CDR1 is MGHRA and CDR2 is YSYEKL. Trimming took 1 base from V and 1 from J; bases not matched to a gene: 4. The CDR3 DNA sequence: TGCGCCAGCAGCCAAGCTTCGGGACAGTCCTACGAGCAGTACTTC. The encoded protein is CASSQASGQSYEQYF.

In the case of this clone: At the DNA level, this CDR3 is encoded by other sequences in the same sample as well. The chain couples TRBV5-1 to TRBJ2-7; D not certain. Looked up from germline, CDR1 is SGHRS and CDR2 is YFSETQ. V gave up 2 bases and J gave up 0 bases, with 6 bases separating them. The CDR3 is 13 residues long. The CDR3 protein is CASSLAGSYEQYF. The DNA for the CDR3 is TGCGCCAGCAGCTTAGCCGGCTCCTACGAGCAGTACTTC.

The rearrangement uses TRBV5-8 and TRBJ1-1; 7 nucleotides agree with TRBD1. CDR3 length equals 13 residues. Germline V gene data show CDR1 as SGHTS and CDR2 as YDEGEE. V shed 3 bases, J shed 6 bases, and the junction held 5 bases outside the gene matches. This CDR3 reads CASSSTGAPEAFF. The CDR3 DNA sequence: TGTGCCAGCAGCTCTACAGGGGCTCCTGAAGCTTTCTTT. Combining the CDR3 with reference TRBV5-8 and TRBJ1-1 gives the whole variable domain EAGVTQSPTHLIKTRGQQATLRCSPISGHTSVYWYQQALGLGLQFLLWYDEGEERNRGNFPPRFSGRQFPNYSSELNVNALELEDSALYLCASSSTGAPEAFFGQGTRLTVV.

The chain carries TRBV27 and TRBJ2-7; D is ambiguous. CDR3 size: 12 residues. Germline V gives CDR1 MNHEY, CDR2 SMNVEV (reference sequence). The V end lost 7 bases, the J end lost 2 bases, and 9 bases lay between the germline ends. The CDR3 spells CASISETYEQYF. CDR3 in DNA: TGTGCCAGCATATCAGAAACCTACGAGCAGTACTTC.

This sequence joins TRBV14 and TRBJ1-1; tentatively, D is TRBD1 (6 bases). Germline values: CDR1 SGHDN, CDR2 FVKESK. V lost 0 bases to trimming and J lost 4 bases, with 15 bases between them. The CDR3 covers 16 residues. The CDR3 protein is CASSQEGRGSVTEAFF. The CDR3 nucleotides read TGTGCCAGCAGCCAAGAGGGCAGGGGCAGTGTCACTGAAGCTTTCTTT.

The chain recombines TRBV10-3 with TRBJ2-7; 9 bases align to TRBD1. CDR3 length equals 14 residues. CDR1 and CDR2 (germline): ENHRY, SYGVKD. With 6 bases clipped from V and 6 bases from J, the junction kept 9 bases outside the gene matches. CDR3 in amino acids: CAIRFTGGATEQYF. As DNA, the CDR3 is TGTGCCATCAGATTTACAGGGGGCGCAACCGAGCAGTACTTC.

The chain carries TRBV30 and TRBJ2-1; 10 bases are a match to TRBD2. With 4 bases clipped from V and 6 bases from J, the junction kept 0 bases outside the gene matches. The CDR3 has 12 residues. Germline CDR1 is GTSNPN and CDR2 is SVGIG (reference sequence). The CDR3 DNA is TGTGCCTGGATAGCGGGGGGCAATGAGCAGTTCTTC. Its translation is CAWIAGGNEQFF.

The chain is built from TRBV15 and TRBJ2-1, with 8 positions matching TRBD1. Germline V gene sequence: CDR1 LNHNV, CDR2 YYDKDF (reference sequence). The V gene end was trimmed by 1 base and the J gene end by 0 bases; junction bases not matched to a gene: 5. The CDR3 is made up of 17 amino acids. CDR3 protein: CATSRAQGALSYNEQFF. The CDR3 DNA is TGTGCCACCAGCAGAGCGCAGGGGGCACTCTCCTACAATGAGCAGTTCTTC. Full variable domain (rest looked up from reference TRBV15 and TRBJ2-1): DAMVIQNPRYQVTQFGKPVTLSCSQTLNHNVMYWYQQKSSQAPKLLFHYYDKDFNNEADTPDNFQSRRPNTSFCFLDIRSPGLGDTAMYLCATSRAQGALSYNEQFFGPGTRLTVL.

This clone came up a few times. The V and J genes are TRBV11-1 and TRBJ1-6, with 8 bases lining up with TRBD1. The length of the CDR3 is 16 residues. Germline assignment: CDR1 SGHAT and CDR2 FQDESV (reference sequence). The ends lost 1 base at V and 9 bases at J; junction bases unmatched: 8. CDR3 protein: CASSLERQGQGSPLHF. The CDR3 DNA reads as TGTGCCAGCAGCTTAGAACGACAGGGGCAAGGTTCACCCCTCCACTTT.

This chain joins TRBV5-8 and TRBJ2-1; tentatively, D is TRBD1 (5 bases). Looked up from germline, CDR1 is SGHTS and CDR2 is YDEGEE. The CDR3 is 12 amino acids. V lost 5 bases, J lost 3 bases, and 6 bases lay in between. The CDR3 region has the DNA TGTGCCAGCAGAGGGGACTACAATGAGCAGTTCTTC. This sequence encodes CASRGDYNEQFF.